One sample yielded the 13 T cell receptor beta chains listed below, sequenced in a study of T cells in localized non-small cell lung cancer. Only in-frame clones appear in the TCRdb table, and some are missing; sequencing was by immunoSEQ multiplex PCR. This sample carries about 29,000 clones, roughly nine tenths of them seen once, and the ten largest clones take 9% to 12%. The sample here was peripheral blood, taken before any cancer treatment. The receptors stem from a woman between 40 and 69 years old with stage I lung adenocarcinoma.

This chain connects TRBV6-5 to TRBJ1-1; 9 nucleotides line up with TRBD1. The CDR3 consists of 15 residues. The V gene's germline CDR1 is MNHEY and CDR2 SVGAGI. The V segment lost 6 bases and the J segment 7 bases; nucleotides outside the gene matches: 12. The CDR3 loop reads CASRSTGGGGYEAFF. CDR3 nucleotide sequence: TGTGCCAGCAGAAGCACAGGGGGCGGGGGCTATGAAGCTTTCTTT.

This clone was detected once. The chain uses TRBV6-5 and TRBJ1-3, with D possibly matching TRBD1 (6 bases). Trimming left V 0 bases short and J 9 bases short, with 18 bases between. In germline, CDR1 is MNHEY, CDR2 SVGAGI. The CDR3 covers 16 residues. CDR3 protein: CASSYSEAARGGTIYF. The CDR3 DNA is TGTGCCAGCAGTTACTCGGAAGCAGCTCGAGGGGGCACCATATATTTT.

The chain is built from TRBV28 and TRBJ1-1; 9 bases are a match to TRBD1. Germline V gives CDR1 MDHEN, CDR2 SYDVKM. This CDR3 contains 16 residues. V lost 8 bases to trimming and J lost 5 bases; unmatched junction nucleotides: 15. As DNA, the CDR3 is TGTGCCAGCCCCTCCTCGGACAGGGGTGAAATGACTGAAGCTTTCTTT. Its translation is CASPSSDRGEMTEAFF.

This chain connects TRBV30 to TRBJ1-1; D is unclear. The germline V gene encodes CDR1 GTSNPN and CDR2 SVGIG (reference sequence). V was clipped by 2 bases and J by 0 bases, with 19 bases between them. CDR3 length: 17 residues. CDR3 nucleotide sequence: TGTGCCTGGAGTCCGACGTCAGGCCTGTCGATGAACACTGAAGCTTTCTTT. Amino acids: CAWSPTSGLSMNTEAFF.

The chain links TRBV5-6 to TRBJ2-7; 7 bases fit TRBD1. The trim removed 3 bases at V and 0 bases at J, leaving 9 bases unmatched. The germline CDR1 and CDR2 sequences are SGHDT and YYEEEE. The CDR3 is 16 residues long. The DNA for the CDR3 is TGTGCCAGCAGCTCACTGGACAGGCCCGTCTCCTACGAGCAGTACTTC. Encoded protein: CASSSLDRPVSYEQYF.

V usage is TRBV7-9 and J usage is TRBJ1-2, with D unresolved. The V end lost 3 bases, the J end lost 4 bases, and 15 bases lay between the germline ends. Germline CDR1 and CDR2: SEHNR and FQNEAQ (reference sequence). This CDR3 contains 15 residues. The CDR3 nucleotides read TGTGCCAGCAGCTTTATTGCGGCGGAGGTCTATGGCTACACCTTC. Translated, it gives CASSFIAAEVYGYTF.

The V call is TRBV18, the J call TRBJ1-1; no definite D call. Germline assignment: CDR1 KGHSH and CDR2 LQKENI. CDR3 length: 15 residues. V was clipped by 6 bases and J by 0 bases, with 14 bases between them. The chain's CDR3 is CASSSGRGMNTEAFF. The CDR3 DNA is TGTGCCAGCTCTTCGGGGAGAGGGATGAACACTGAAGCTTTCTTT. The variable domain in full, completed from reference TRBV18 and TRBJ1-1, reads NAGVMQNPRHLVRRRGQEARLRCSPMKGHSHVYWYRQLPEEGLKFMVYLQKENIIDESGMPKERFSAEFPKEGPSILRIQQVVRGDSAAYFCASSSGRGMNTEAFFGQGTRLTVV.

The J gene is TRBJ2-7, the V gene TRBV29-1; 7 bases match TRBD1. The CDR3 has 12 residues. Germline loops: CDR1 SQVTM, CDR2 ANQGSEA. Trimming took 6 bases from V and 6 from J; bases not matched to a gene: 8. The CDR3 is CSVEKQGREQYF. As DNA, the CDR3 is TGCAGCGTGGAAAAACAGGGGCGCGAGCAGTACTTC.

The chain joins TRBV6-1 to TRBJ2-6; D is perhaps TRBD2 (6 bases). CDR3 length: 17 amino acids. CDR1 is MNHNS and CDR2 is SASEGT in the germline V gene. The V and J ends lost 2 bases and 2 bases respectively, with 13 bases between them. The CDR3 is CASSEYGGMAGANVLTF. For the CDR3, the DNA is TGTGCCAGCAGTGAATACGGGGGAATGGCTGGGGCCAACGTCCTGACTTTC.

The chain is built from TRBV19 and TRBJ1-5; D is possibly TRBD1 (6 bases). Germline V gene data show CDR1 as LNHDA and CDR2 as SQIVND (reference sequence). The CDR3 totals 14 residues. The V end was cut by 5 bases, the J end by 6 bases, with 14 bases between. The CDR3 DNA reads as TGTGCCAGTAGTTTCACAGGGACTTCTCAGCCCCAGCATTTT. It is translated as CASSFTGTSQPQHF.

This sequence joins TRBV7-2 and TRBJ2-3; D might be TRBD2 (5 bases). The germline V gene encodes CDR1 SGHTA and CDR2 FQGNSA. Deletions cut 5 bases from V and 4 bases from J, with 10 bases between. The CDR3 totals 13 residues. The CDR3, as DNA: TGTGCCAGCAGCCCTGGGCGGGCAGATACGCAGTATTTT. Translation gives CASSPGRADTQYF.

J is TRBJ1-3 and V is TRBV9, with D possibly TRBD1 on 6 matching bases. V was clipped by 3 bases and J by 0 bases, with 16 bases between them. This CDR3 comprises 17 residues. Germline CDR1 is SGDLS and CDR2 is YYNGEE. The CDR3 DNA is TGTGCCAGCAGCGGTGGTGGGGGGCCCTACTCTGGAAACACCATATATTTT. This codes for CASSGGGGPYSGNTIYF.

The chain couples TRBV7-6 to TRBJ2-1; 12 nucleotides align to TRBD2. Germline trimming cut 5 bases from V and 4 bases from J; bases unmatched to any gene: 9. Germline V gives CDR1 SGHVS, CDR2 FNYEAQ. This CDR3 region has 17 residues. The CDR3 DNA reads as TGTGCCAGCAGCCCGCGGACTAGCGGGGAATATTACAATGAGCAGTTCTTC. It translates to CASSPRTSGEYYNEQFF. The variable domain in full, completed from reference TRBV7-6 and TRBJ2-1, reads GAGVSQSPRYKVTKRGQDVALRCDPISGHVSLYWYRQALGQGPEFLTYFNYEAQQDKSGLPNDRFSAERPEGSISTLTIQRTEQRDSAMYRCASSPRTSGEYYNEQFFGPGTRLTVL.